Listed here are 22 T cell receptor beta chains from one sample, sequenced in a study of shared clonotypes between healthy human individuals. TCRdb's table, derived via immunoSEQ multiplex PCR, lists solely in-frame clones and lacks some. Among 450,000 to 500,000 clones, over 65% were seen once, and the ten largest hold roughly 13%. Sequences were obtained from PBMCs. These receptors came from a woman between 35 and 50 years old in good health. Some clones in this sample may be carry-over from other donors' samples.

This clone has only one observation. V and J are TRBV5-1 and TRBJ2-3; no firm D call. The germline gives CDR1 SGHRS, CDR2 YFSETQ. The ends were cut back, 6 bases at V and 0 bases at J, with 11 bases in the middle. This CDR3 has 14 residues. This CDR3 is CASTFDTSTDTQYF. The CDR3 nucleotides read TGCGCCAGCACCTTTGACACAAGCACAGATACGCAGTATTTT.

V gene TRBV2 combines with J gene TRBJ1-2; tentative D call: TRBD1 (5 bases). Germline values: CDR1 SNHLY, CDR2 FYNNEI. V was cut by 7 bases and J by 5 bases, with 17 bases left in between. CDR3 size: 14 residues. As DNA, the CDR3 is TGTGCCAGCATTTCCGGGACGGATTTTTATGGCTACACCTTC. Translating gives CASISGTDFYGYTF.

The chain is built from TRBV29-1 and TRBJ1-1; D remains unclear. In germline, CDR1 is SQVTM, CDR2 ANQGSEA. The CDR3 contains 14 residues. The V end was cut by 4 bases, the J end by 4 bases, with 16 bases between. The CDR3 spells CSVGLAVSSTEAFF. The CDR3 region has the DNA TGCAGCGTTGGGTTAGCGGTTTCTAGCACTGAAGCTTTCTTT.

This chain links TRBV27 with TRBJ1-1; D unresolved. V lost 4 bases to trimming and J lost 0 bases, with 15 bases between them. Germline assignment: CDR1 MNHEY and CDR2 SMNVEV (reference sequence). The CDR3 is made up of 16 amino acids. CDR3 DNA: TGTGCCAGCAGTTACCGCCGTCAAGCCATGAACACTGAAGCTTTCTTT. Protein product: CASSYRRQAMNTEAFF.

The CDR3 bases are TGTGCCAGCAACACCCCGGCCCTAAGAGGTGGCTACACCTTC. This translates into CASNTPALRGGYTF. The J gene is TRBJ1-2, the V gene TRBV6-1; the D is unclear. The CDR3 is 14 residues long. Germline V CDR1 and CDR2: MNHNS, SASEGT. The V gene lost 7 bases and the J gene lost 7 bases, with 19 bases spanning the gap.

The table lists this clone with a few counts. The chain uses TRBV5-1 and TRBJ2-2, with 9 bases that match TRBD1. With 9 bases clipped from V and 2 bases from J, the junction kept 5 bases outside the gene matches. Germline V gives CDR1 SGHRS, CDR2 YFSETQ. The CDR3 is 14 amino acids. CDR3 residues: CATTGGPNTGELFF. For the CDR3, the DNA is TGCGCCACTACAGGGGGCCCAAACACCGGGGAGCTGTTTTTT.

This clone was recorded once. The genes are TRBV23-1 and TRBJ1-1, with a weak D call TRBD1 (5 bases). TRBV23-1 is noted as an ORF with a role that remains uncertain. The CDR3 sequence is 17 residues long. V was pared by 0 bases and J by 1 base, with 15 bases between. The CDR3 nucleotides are TGCGCCAGCAGTCAATCCGAGGGGCAGGGTGGGAACACTGAAGCTTTCTTT. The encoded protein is CASSQSEGQGGNTEAFF.

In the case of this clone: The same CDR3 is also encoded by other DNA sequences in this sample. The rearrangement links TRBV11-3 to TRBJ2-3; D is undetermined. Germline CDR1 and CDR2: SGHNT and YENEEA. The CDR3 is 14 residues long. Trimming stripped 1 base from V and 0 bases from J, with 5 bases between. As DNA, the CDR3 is TGTGCCAGCAGCTTAGGCCCGAGCACAGATACGCAGTATTTT. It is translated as CASSLGPSTDTQYF.

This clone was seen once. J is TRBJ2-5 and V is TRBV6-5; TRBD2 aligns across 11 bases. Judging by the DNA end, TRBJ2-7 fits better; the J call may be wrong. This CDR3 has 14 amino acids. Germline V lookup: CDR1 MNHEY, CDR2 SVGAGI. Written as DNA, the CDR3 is TGTGCCAGCAGAAGACTAGCGGGGCCCTACGAGCAGTACTTC. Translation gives CASRRLAGPYEQYF.

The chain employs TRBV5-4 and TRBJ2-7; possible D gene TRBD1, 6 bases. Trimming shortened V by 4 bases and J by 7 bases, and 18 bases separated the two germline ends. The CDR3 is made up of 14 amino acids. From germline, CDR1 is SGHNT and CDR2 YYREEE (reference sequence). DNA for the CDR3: TGTGCCAGCAGCCGCGAGGGGGTTGGCTTTGAGCAGTACTTC. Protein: CASSREGVGFEQYF.

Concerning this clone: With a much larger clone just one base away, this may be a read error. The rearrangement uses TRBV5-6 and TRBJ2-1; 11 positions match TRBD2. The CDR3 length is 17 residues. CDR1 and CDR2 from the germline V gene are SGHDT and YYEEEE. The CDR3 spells CASSPPPGLAAQNEQLF. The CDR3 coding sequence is TGTGCCAGCAGCCCGCCCCCGGGACTAGCGGCCCAAAATGAGCAGCTCTTC.

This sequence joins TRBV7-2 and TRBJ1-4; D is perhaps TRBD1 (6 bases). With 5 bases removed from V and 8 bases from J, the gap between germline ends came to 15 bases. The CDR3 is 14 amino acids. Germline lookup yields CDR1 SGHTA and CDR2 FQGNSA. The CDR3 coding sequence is TGTGCCAGCAGCCTTAACAGGGCGGAGGAAAAACTGTTTTTT. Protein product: CASSLNRAEEKLFF.

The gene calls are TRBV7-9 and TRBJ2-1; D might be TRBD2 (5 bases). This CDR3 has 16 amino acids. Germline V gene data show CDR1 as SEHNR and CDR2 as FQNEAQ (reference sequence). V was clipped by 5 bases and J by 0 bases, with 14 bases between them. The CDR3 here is CASSTAGGPSYNEQFF. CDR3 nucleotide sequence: TGTGCCAGCAGCACAGCAGGCGGGCCCTCCTACAATGAGCAGTTCTTC.

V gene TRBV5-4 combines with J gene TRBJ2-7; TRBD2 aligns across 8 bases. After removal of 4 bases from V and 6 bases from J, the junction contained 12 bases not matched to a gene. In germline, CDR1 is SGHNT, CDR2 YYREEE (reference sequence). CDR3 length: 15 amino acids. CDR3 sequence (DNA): TGTGCCAGCAGCCTCCGAGCGGGAGAGGGGTCCGAGCAGTACTTC. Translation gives CASSLRAGEGSEQYF.

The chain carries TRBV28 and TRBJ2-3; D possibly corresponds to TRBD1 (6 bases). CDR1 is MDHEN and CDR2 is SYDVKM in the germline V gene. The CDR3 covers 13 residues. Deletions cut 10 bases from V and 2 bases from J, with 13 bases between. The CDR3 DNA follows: TGTGCCACCTACAGGGTAATCACAGATACGCAGTATTTT. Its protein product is CATYRVITDTQYF.

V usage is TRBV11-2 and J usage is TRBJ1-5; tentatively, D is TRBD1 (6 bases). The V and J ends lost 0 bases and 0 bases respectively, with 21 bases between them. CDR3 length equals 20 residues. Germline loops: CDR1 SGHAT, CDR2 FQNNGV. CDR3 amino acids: CASSLEKYNRLGASNQPQHF. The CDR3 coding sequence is TGTGCCAGCAGCTTAGAAAAATATAACAGGTTGGGGGCTAGCAATCAGCCCCAGCATTTT.

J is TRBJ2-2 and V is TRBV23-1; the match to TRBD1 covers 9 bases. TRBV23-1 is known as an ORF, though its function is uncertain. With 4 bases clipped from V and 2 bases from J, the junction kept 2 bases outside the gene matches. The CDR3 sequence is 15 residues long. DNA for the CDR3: TGCGCCAGCAGTCCGGGACAGGGTAACACCGGGGAGCTGTTTTTT. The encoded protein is CASSPGQGNTGELFF.

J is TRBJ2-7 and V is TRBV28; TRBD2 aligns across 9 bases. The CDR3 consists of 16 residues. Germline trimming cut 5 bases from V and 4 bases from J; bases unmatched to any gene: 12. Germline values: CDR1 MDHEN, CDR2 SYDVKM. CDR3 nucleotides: TGTGCCAGCAGTCCTCCTGAACAGACTAGCGGATACGAGCAGTACTTC. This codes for CASSPPEQTSGYEQYF.

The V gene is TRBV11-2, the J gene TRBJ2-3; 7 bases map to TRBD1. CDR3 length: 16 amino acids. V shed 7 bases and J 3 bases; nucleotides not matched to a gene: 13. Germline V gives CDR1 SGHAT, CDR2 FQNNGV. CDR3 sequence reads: CASNRLTGLGTDTQYF. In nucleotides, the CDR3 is TGTGCCAGCAACCGATTGACAGGGCTTGGGACAGATACGCAGTATTTT.

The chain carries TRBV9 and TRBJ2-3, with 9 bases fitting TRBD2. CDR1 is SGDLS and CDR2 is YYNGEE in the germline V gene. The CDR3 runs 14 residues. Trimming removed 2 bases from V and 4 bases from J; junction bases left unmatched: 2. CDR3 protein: CASSVTSGSDTQYF. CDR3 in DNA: TGTGCCAGCAGCGTGACTAGCGGTTCAGATACGCAGTATTTT.

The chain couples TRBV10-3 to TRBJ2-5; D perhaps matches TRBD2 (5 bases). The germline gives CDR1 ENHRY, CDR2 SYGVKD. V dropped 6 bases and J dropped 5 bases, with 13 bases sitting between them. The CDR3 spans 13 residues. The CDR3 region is CAIRDDYRETQYF. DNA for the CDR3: TGTGCCATCAGGGACGACTACCGGGAGACCCAGTACTTC.

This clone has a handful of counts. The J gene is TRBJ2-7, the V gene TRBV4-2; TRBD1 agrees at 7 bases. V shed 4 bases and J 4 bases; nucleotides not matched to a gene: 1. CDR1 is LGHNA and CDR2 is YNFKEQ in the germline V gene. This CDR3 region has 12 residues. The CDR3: CASSRDRYEQYF. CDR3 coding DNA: TGTGCCAGCAGCCGGGACAGATACGAGCAGTACTTC.